Sequencing of this TCR beta chain was carried out in a study of blood T cell repertoires in COVID-19. Original methodology: Quantification of nucleated cells was approximated via reference gene primer amplification. The data were produced by immunoSEQ multiplex PCR, yet TCRdb's version contains in-frame clones alone and is incomplete. The D gene and trimming were derived from the DNA, and the V and J assignments and clone size from that table. The sample yields 200,000 to 250,000 clones, just under 85% seen once. The V gene end was trimmed by 6 bases and the J gene end by 3 bases; junction bases not matched to a gene: 6. CDR3 length: 14 amino acids. CDR1 and CDR2 (germline): MDHEN, SYDVKM.

The source of this sequence is a woman aged 80 or over with acute or convalescent COVID-19. The source material was peripheral blood. The V call is TRBV28, the J call TRBJ2-7, with 9 bases aligning to TRBD1. The CDR3 DNA reads TGTGCCAGCAGCTCGCCGGGACAGGGCTACGAGCAGTACTTC. The encoded protein is CASSSPGQGYEQYF.